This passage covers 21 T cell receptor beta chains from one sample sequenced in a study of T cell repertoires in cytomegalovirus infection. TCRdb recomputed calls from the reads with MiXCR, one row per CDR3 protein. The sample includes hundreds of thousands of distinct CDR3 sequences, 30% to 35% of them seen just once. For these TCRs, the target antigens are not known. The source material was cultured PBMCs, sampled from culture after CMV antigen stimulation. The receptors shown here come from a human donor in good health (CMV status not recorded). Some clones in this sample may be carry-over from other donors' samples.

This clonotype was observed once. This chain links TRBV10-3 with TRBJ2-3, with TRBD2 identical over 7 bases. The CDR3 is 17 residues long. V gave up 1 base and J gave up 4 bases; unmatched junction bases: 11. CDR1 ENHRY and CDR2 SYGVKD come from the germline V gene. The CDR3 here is CAISEWGGAKGPDTQYF. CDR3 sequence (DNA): TGTGCCATCAGTGAGTGGGGAGGGGCTAAAGGCCCAGATACGCAGTATTTT.

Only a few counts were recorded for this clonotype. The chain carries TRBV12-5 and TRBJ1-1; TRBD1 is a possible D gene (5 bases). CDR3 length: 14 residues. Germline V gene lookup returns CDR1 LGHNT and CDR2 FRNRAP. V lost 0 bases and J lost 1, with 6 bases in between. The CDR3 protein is CASGLVQGNTEAFF. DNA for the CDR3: TGTGCTAGTGGTTTGGTGCAGGGGAACACTGAAGCTTTCTTT.

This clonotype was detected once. The CDR3 protein is CASSLMRTGTYEQYF. CDR3 coding DNA: TGTGCCAGCAGCTTGATGCGGACAGGAACCTACGAGCAGTACTTC. The chain is built from TRBV11-2 and TRBJ2-7; 7 bases are shared with TRBD1. This CDR3 spans 15 amino acids. J was trimmed by 2 bases and V by 3 bases; bases with no gene match: 7. Germline lookup yields CDR1 SGHAT and CDR2 FQNNGV.

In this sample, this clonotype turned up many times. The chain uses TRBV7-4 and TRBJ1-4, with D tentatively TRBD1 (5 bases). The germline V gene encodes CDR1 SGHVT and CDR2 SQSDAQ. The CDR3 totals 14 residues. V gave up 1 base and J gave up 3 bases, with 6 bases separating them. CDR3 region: CASSLDRSNEKLFF. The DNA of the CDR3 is TGTGCCAGCAGCTTAGACAGGTCTAATGAAAAACTGTTTTTT.

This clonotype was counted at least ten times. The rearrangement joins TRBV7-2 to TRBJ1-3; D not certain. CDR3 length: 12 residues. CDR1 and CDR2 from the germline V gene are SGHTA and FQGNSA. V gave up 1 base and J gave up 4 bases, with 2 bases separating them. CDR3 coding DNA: TGTGCCAGCAGCTTAGTAGGAAACACCATATATTTT. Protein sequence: CASSLVGNTIYF.

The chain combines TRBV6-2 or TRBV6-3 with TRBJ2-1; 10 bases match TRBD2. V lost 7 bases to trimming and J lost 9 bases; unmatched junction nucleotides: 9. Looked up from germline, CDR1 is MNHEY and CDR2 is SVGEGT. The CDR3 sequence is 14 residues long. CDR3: CASNPAGGPSEQFF. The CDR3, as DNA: TGTGCCAGCAATCCAGCGGGAGGGCCTTCTGAGCAGTTCTTC.

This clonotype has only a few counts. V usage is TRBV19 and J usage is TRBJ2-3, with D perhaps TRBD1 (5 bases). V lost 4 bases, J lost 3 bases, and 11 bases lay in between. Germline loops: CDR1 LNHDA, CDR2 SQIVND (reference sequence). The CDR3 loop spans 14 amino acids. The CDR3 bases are TGTGCCAGTAGTAAGAACAGGATAACAGATACGCAGTATTTT. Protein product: CASSKNRITDTQYF.

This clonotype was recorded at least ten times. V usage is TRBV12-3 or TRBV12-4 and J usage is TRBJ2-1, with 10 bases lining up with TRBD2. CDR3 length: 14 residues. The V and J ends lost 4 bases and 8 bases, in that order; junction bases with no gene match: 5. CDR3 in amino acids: CASSSASGRHEQFF. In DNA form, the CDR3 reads TGTGCCAGCAGTTCCGCTAGCGGGAGACATGAGCAGTTCTTC.

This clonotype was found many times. The CDR3 DNA is TGTGCCAGCAGCGCCGAGGGAGATACGCAGTATTTT. This codes for CASSAEGDTQYF. The chain is built from TRBV7-4 and TRBJ2-3; TRBD2 might be the D (5 bases). Germline values: CDR1 SGHVT, CDR2 SQSDAQ. The CDR3 is 12 amino acids. Trimming cost V 5 bases and J 5 bases, with 8 bases left between them.

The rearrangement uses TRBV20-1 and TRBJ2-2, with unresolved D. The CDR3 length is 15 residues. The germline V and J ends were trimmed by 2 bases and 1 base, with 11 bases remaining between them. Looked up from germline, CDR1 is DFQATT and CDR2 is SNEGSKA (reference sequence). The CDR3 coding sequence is TGCAGTGCTAGACCCCGACGCCTGAACACCGGGGAGCTGTTTTTT. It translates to CSARPRRLNTGELFF.

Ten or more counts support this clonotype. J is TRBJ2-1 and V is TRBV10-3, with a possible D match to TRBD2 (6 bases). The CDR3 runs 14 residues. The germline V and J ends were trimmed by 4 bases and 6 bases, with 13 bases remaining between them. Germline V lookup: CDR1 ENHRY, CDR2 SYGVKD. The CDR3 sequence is CAISVDREPNEQFF. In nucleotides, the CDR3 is TGTGCCATCAGTGTCGACCGGGAGCCCAATGAGCAGTTCTTC.

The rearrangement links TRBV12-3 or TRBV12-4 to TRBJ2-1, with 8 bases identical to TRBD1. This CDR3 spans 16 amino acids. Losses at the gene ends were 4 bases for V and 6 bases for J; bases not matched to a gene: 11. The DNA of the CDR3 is TGTGCCAGCAGTTCCCCTGGGACAGGTTTTTTCAATGAGCAGTTCTTC. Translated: CASSSPGTGFFNEQFF.

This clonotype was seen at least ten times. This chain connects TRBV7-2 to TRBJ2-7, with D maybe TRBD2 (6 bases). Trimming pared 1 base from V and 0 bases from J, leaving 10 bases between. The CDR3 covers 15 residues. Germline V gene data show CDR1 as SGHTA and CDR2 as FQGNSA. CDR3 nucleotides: TGTGCCAGCAGCTTAGTTGACGGGAGCTCCTACGAGCAGTACTTC. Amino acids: CASSLVDGSSYEQYF.

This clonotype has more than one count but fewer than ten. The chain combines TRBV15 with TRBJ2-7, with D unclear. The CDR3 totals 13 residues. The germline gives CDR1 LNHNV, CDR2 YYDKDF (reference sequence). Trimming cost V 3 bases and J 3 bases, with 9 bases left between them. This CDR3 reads CATSRGLSYEQYF. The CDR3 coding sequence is TGTGCCACCAGCAGGGGCTTGAGCTACGAGCAGTACTTC.

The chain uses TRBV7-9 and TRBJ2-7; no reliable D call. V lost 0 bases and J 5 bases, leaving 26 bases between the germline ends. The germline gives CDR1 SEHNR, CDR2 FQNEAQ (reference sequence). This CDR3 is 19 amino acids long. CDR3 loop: CASSLALEQGFLILHEQYF. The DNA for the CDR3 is TGTGCCAGCAGCTTAGCGCTTGAGCAAGGATTCTTAATCCTCCACGAGCAGTACTTC.

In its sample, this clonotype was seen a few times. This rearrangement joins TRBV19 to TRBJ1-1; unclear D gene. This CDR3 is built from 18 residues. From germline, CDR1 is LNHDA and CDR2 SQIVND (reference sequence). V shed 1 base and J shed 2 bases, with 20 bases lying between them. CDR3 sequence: CASSIGKGNNPVNTEAFF. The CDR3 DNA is TGTGCCAGTAGTATAGGAAAAGGGAACAATCCGGTCAACACTGAAGCTTTCTTT.

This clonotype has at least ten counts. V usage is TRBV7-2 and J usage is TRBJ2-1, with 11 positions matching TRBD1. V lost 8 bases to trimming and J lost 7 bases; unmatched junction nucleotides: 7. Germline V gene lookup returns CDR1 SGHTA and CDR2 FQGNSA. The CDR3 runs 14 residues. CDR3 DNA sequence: TGTGCCAGCTTAAAGGACAGGGGGCGTAATGAGCAGTTCTTC. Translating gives CASLKDRGRNEQFF.

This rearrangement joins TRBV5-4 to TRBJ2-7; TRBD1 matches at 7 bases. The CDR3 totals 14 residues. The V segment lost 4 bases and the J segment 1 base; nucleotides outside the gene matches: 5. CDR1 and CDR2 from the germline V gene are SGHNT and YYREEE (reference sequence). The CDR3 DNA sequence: TGTGCCAGCAGCACCACAGGGGATTCCTACGAGCAGTACTTC. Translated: CASSTTGDSYEQYF. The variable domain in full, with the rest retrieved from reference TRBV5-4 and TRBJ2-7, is ETGVTQSPTHLIKTRGQQVTLRCSSQSGHNTVSWYQQALGQGPQFIFQYYREEENGRGNFPPRFSGLQFPNYSSELNVNALELDDSALYLCASSTTGDSYEQYFGPGTRLTVT.

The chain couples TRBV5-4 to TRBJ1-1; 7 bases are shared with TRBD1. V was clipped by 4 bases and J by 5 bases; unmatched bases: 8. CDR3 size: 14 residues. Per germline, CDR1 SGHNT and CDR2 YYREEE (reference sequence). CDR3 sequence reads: CASSPNRGRTEAFF. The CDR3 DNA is TGTGCCAGCAGCCCGAACAGGGGAAGGACTGAAGCTTTCTTT.

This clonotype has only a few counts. DNA of the CDR3: TGTGCCAGCAGCTTCGCTGCAGGAAGCGAAAACTATGGCTACACCTTC. It yields the protein CASSFAAGSENYGYTF. The V gene is TRBV7-8, the J gene TRBJ1-2; D is undetermined. The CDR3 spans 16 residues. Trimming took off 3 bases at V and 2 bases at J, with 16 bases between the two ends. The germline V gene encodes CDR1 SGHVS and CDR2 FQNEAQ.

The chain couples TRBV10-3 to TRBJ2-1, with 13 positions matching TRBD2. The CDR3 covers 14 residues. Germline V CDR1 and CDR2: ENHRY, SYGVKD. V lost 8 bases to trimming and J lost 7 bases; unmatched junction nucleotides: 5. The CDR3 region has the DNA TGTGCCATCCGGGGACTAGCGGGAATGAATGAGCAGTTCTTC. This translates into CAIRGLAGMNEQFF.